The present TCR beta chain was sequenced within a study of OX40 agonist ivuxolimab in advanced cancers. Overall study: Patients were infused with ivuxolimab every 2 weeks at 0.01 to 10 mg/kg.

Autoimmune disease history or systemic immunosuppression led to patients being barred. Data came from immunoSEQ multiplex PCR; TCRdb stores just in-frame clones and leaves some out. The profile shows roughly 80,000 clones, around nine tenths of them singletons. This clone was picked up one time. J gave up 2 bases and V 3 bases, and 2 bases lay outside the gene matches. The germline V gene has CDR1 MNHNS and CDR2 SASEGT. There are 15 residues in the CDR3. The TCR sequence derives from an adult with an advanced solid tumor such as melanoma, head and neck, liver or kidney cancer. The specimen was CD4+ or CD8+ T cells sorted from blood, collected in a trial of the OX40 agonist ivuxolimab. This chain joins TRBV6-1 and TRBJ1-3; 9 positions match TRBD1. The CDR3 nucleotides are TGTGCCAGCAGTGACCACAGGGGGCCTGGAAACACCATATATTTT. This sequence encodes CASSDHRGPGNTIYF.